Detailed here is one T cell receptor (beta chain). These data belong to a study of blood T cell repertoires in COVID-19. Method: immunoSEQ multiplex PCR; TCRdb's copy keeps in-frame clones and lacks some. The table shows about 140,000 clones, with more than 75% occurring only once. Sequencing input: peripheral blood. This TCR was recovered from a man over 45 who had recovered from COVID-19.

CDR3 in amino acids: CASSFPSGGTDTQYF. CDR3 sequence (DNA): TGTGCCAGCAGCTTCCCTAGCGGGGGCACAGATACGCAGTATTTT. This chain uses TRBV5-4 with TRBJ2-3; the match to TRBD2 covers 9 bases. This CDR3 is built from 15 residues. The junction had 2 bases not matched to a gene; V was cut back by 2 bases and J by 1 base. The germline V gene encodes CDR1 SGHNT and CDR2 YYREEE (reference sequence). The full variable domain, its missing parts supplied by reference TRBV5-4 and TRBJ2-3, is ETGVTQSPTHLIKTRGQQVTLRCSSQSGHNTVSWYQQALGQGPQFIFQYYREEENGRGNFPPRFSGLQFPNYSSELNVNALELDDSALYLCASSFPSGGTDTQYFGPGTRLTVL.